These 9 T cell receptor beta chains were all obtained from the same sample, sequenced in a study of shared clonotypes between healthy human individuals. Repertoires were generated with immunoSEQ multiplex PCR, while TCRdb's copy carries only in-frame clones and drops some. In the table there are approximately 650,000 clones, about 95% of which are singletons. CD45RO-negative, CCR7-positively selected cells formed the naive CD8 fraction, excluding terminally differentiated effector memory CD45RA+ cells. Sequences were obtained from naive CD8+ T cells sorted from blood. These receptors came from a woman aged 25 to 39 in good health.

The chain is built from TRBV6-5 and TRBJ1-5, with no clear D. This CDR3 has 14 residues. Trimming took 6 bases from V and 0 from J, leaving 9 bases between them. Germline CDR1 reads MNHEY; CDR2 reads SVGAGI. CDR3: CASSPGFSNQPQHF. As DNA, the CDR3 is TGTGCCAGCAGCCCCGGGTTTAGCAATCAGCCCCAGCATTTT.

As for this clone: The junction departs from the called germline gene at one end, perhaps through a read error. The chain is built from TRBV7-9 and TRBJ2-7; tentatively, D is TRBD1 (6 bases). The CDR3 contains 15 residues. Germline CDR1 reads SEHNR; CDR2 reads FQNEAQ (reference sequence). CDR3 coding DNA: TGTGCCAGCAGCTTAGCGGATACAGGGACCTACGAGAAGTACTTC. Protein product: CASSLADTGTYEKYF.

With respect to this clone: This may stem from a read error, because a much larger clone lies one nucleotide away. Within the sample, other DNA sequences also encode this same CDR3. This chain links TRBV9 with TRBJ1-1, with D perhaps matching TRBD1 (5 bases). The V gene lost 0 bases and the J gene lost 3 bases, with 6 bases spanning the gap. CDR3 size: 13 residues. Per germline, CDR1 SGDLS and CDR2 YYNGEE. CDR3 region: CASSVGGDTEAFF. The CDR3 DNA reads TGTGCCAGCAGCGTAGGGGGGGACACTGAAGCTTTCTTT.

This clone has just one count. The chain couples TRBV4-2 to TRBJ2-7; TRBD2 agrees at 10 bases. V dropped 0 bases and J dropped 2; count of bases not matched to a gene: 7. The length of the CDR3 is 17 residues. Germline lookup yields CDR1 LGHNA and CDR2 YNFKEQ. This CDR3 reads CASSQESELAGTYEQYF. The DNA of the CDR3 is TGTGCCAGCAGCCAAGAAAGCGAACTAGCGGGAACCTACGAGCAGTACTTC.

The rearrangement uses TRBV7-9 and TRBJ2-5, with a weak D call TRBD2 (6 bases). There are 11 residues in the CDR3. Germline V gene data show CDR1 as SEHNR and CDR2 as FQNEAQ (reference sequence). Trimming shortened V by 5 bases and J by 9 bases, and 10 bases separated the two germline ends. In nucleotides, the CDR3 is TGTGCCAGCAGCCCCGGGAGTCCCCAGTACTTC. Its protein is CASSPGSPQYF.

The CDR3 sequence: CASSSGGRLGAYEQYF. The CDR3 DNA follows: TGTGCCAGCAGCTCGGGAGGCCGGCTGGGGGCCTACGAGCAGTACTTC. This chain links TRBV11-3 with TRBJ2-7, with TRBD2 identical over 7 bases. Germline V gene data show CDR1 as SGHNT and CDR2 as YENEEA. V shed 4 bases and J 2 bases; nucleotides not matched to a gene: 11. The CDR3 runs 16 residues.

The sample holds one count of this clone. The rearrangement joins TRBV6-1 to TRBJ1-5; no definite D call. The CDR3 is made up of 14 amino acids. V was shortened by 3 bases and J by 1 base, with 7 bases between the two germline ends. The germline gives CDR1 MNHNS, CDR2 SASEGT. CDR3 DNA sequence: TGTGCCAGCAGTGATGGGATGAGCAATCAGCCCCAGCATTTT. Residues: CASSDGMSNQPQHF.

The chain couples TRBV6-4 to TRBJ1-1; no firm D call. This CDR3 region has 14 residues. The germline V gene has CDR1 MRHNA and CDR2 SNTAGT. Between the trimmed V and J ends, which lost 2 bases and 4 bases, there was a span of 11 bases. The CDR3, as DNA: TGTGCCAGCAGTGACATGGGTGGGAGCACTGAAGCTTTCTTT. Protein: CASSDMGGSTEAFF.

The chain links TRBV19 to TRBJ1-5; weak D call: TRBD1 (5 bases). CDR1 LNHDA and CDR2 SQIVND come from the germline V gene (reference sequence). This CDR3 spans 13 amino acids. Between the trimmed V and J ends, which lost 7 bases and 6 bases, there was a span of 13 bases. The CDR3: CASTGGSGQPQHF. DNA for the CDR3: TGTGCCAGTACTGGGGGTAGCGGTCAGCCCCAGCATTTT.